A single sample gave rise to the 5 T cell receptor beta chains below, sequenced in a study of CD8 T cells in ankylosing spondylitis. The antigens of these receptors remain unknown. TCRdb re-derived calls from the 5' RACE reads in MiXCR, one entry per CDR3 protein. The repertoire holds 700,000 to 850,000 distinct CDR3 sequences, 10% to 15% seen once, with 0.45% to 0.6% in the top ten. Broader study findings: A TCR beta motif of fewer than ten highly homologous variants seemed to mark ankylosing spondylitis blood.

Sequencing was performed on blood, either unsorted or a sorted T cell fraction (not recorded which). These receptors all come from a male donor with ankylosing spondylitis.

This clonotype was detected only a few times. The chain is built from TRBV28 and TRBJ2-1; no clear D. The germline gives CDR1 MDHEN, CDR2 SYDVKM. Trimming took 6 bases from V and 0 from J, leaving 9 bases between them. The CDR3 length is 14 residues. In DNA, the CDR3 is TGTGCCAGCAGGCACTTGAGCTCCTACAATGAGCAGTTCTTC. Translating gives CASRHLSSYNEQFF. The full variable domain, its missing parts supplied by reference TRBV28 and TRBJ2-1, is DVKVTQSSRYLVKRTGEKVFLECVQDMDHENMFWYRQDPGLGLRLIYFSYDVKMKEKGDIPEGYSVSREKKERFSLILESASTNQTSMYLCASRHLSSYNEQFFGPGTRLTVL.

The DNA for the CDR3 is TGCAGGGTGGCGGCTAGCGGGAGCAATGAGCAGTTCTTC. It yields the protein CRVAASGSNEQFF. The chain recombines TRBV20-1 with TRBJ2-1; 10 nucleotides match TRBD2. Germline lookup yields CDR1 DFQATT and CDR2 SNEGSKA (reference sequence). The CDR3 covers 13 residues.

This sequence joins TRBV20-1 and TRBJ2-5; 14 bases map to TRBD2. This CDR3 spans 16 amino acids. Germline V gives CDR1 DFQATT, CDR2 SNEGSKA (reference sequence). Trimming at V came to 2 bases and at J to 5 bases, leaving 7 bases not matched to a gene. This chain's CDR3 is CSARPRLAGGRETQYF. The CDR3 DNA reads as TGCAGTGCTAGACCGAGACTAGCGGGGGGGCGGGAGACCCAGTACTTC.

The chain links TRBV5-1 to TRBJ2-3; 9 bases align to TRBD2. The length of the CDR3 is 16 residues. Trimming at V came to 0 bases and at J to 1 base, leaving 3 bases not matched to a gene. Germline V gene sequence: CDR1 SGHRS, CDR2 YFSETQ. As DNA, the CDR3 is TGCGCCAGCAGCTTGGAAGGCGGGGGGGGCACAGATACGCAGTATTTT. Amino acid sequence: CASSLEGGGGTDTQYF.

This clonotype was seen only a few times. The rearrangement uses TRBV4-2 and TRBJ1-2; D is undetermined. The CDR3 loop spans 14 amino acids. Trimming shortened V by 1 base and J by 11 bases, and 17 bases separated the two germline ends. Per the germline V gene, CDR1 is LGHNA and CDR2 is YNFKEQ. The CDR3 sequence: CASSQGSRADFYTF. The CDR3 coding sequence is TGTGCCAGCAGCCAAGGCTCTAGGGCAGACTTTTACACCTTC.